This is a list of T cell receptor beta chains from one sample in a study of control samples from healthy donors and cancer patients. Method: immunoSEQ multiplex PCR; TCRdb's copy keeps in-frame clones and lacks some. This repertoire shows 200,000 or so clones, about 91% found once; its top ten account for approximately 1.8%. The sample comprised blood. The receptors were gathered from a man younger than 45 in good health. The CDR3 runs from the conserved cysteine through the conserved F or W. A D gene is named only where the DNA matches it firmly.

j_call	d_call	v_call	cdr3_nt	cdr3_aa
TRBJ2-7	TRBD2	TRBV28	TGTGCCAGCAGGTCCCCCGGGACTAGTTCCTACGAGCAGTACTTC	CASRSPGTSSYEQYF
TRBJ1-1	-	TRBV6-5	TGTGCCAGCAGTTTCCAGGGCGGCACTGAAGCTTTCTTT	CASSFQGGTEAFF
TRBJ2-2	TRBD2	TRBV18	TGTGCCAGCTCGCCGCCGGGACTAGCGGGGAACACCGGGGAGCTGTTTTTT	CASSPPGLAGNTGELFF
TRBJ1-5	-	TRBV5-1	TGCGCCAGCAGTTGGCAGGGAGGCAATCAGCCCCAGCATTTT	CASSWQGGNQPQHF
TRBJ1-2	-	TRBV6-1	TGTGCCAGCAGTGAAATTCACCAGGGGAACTATGGCTACACCTTC	CASSEIHQGNYGYTF
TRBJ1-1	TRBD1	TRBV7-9	TGTGCCAGCAGCTCCCGGGACAGGGGTGCTGAAGCTTTCTTT	CASSSRDRGAEAFF
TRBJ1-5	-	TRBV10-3	TGTGCCATCAGTGAGTCGGCCAATCAGCCCCAGCATTTT	CAISESANQPQHF
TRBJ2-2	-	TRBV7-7	TGTGCCAGCAGCTTAGTGGGGACGGGGAACACCGGGGAGCTGTTTTTT	CASSLVGTGNTGELFF
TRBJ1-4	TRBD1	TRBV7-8	TGTGCCAGCAGCTTAGCAGGACAGGGGAATGAAAAACTGTTTTTT	CASSLAGQGNEKLFF
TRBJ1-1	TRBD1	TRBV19	TGTGCCAGTAGTGAACCGGGACAGGGAAGGCCTGAAGCTTTCTTT	CASSEPGQGRPEAFF